Following are 12 T cell receptor beta chains from one sample sequenced in a study of response to subunit inactivated influenza vaccine. TCRdb reprocessed the RT-PCR reads via MiXCR and lists one record per CDR3 protein. This sample carries just under 550,000 distinct CDR3 sequences, less than 25% of them seen once, and the ten largest clones take around 2.8%. The data were also submitted as part of a second study, on T cells expressing NK-cell markers. That source notes: Libraries used 5'RACE template switching adding universal primer site and UMIs.

The sample consisted of CD4+ T cells sorted from PBMCs, taken 12 days after vaccination. The source of these receptors is a man aged 50-60 years who received an inactivated influenza vaccine.

This clonotype was detected many times. V usage is TRBV20-1 and J usage is TRBJ2-7; D tentatively reads TRBD1 or TRBD2 (5 bases each). Germline V gene data show CDR1 as DFQATT and CDR2 as SNEGSKA (reference sequence). CDR3 length: 17 residues. V gave up 6 bases and J gave up 1 base, with 25 bases separating them. CDR3 in DNA: TGCAGTGCCAACGGGGCGCCTAGCAGCGTTAGTTCCTACGAGCAGTACTTC. Its translation: CSANGAPSSVSSYEQYF.

In its sample, this clonotype was seen a few times. The chain is built from TRBV10-3 and TRBJ1-4; the D gene is possibly TRBD1 (5 bases). The CDR3 length is 13 residues. Trimming shortened V by 6 bases and J by 5 bases, and 10 bases separated the two germline ends. Germline V gives CDR1 ENHRY, CDR2 SYGVKD. The DNA for the CDR3 is TGTGCCATCAGCCCGGGGCCCAATGAAAAACTGTTTTTT. It is translated as CAISPGPNEKLFF.

This clonotype was picked up a small number of times. The chain carries TRBV10-1 and TRBJ2-1, with TRBD2 as a possible D gene (6 bases). The CDR3 covers 17 residues. V was cut by 8 bases and J by 1 base, with 21 bases left in between. The germline V gene encodes CDR1 WNHNN and CDR2 SYGVQD (reference sequence). CDR3 DNA sequence: TGCGCCAGCCTTAGGGCTAGCGAAAAGGCGTCCTACAATGAGCAGTTCTTC. Amino acid sequence: CASLRASEKASYNEQFF.

The chain carries TRBV6-5 and TRBJ2-2, with D unclear. The CDR3 consists of 15 residues. The V and J ends lost 4 bases and 6 bases respectively, with 15 bases between them. Germline V gene sequence: CDR1 MNHEY, CDR2 SVGAGI. For the CDR3, the DNA is TGTGCCAGCAGTTCCCCATTGTCAGGCGCCGGGGAGCTGTTTTTT. It is translated as CASSSPLSGAGELFF.

In regard to this clonotype: Germline and junction disagree at one end, which may indicate a read error. V gene TRBV20-1 combines with J gene TRBJ2-2, with 12 bases identical to TRBD2. This CDR3 has 17 amino acids. The germline V gene encodes CDR1 DFQATT and CDR2 SNEGSKA (reference sequence). The CDR3 reads CSARTRTSGANAGELFF. CDR3 in DNA: TGCAGTGCTAGAACCAGGACTAGCGGGGCGAACGCCGGGGAGCTGTTTTTT.

This clonotype was observed a few times. V is TRBV7-9 and J is TRBJ2-1, with 9 bases matching TRBD2. After removal of 3 bases from V and 4 bases from J, the junction contained 4 bases not matched to a gene. The CDR3 consists of 15 residues. Per germline, CDR1 SEHNR and CDR2 FQNEAQ (reference sequence). This CDR3 is CASSFRTSVYNEQFF. CDR3 nucleotide sequence: TGTGCCAGCAGCTTCCGGACTAGCGTATACAATGAGCAGTTCTTC.

The chain carries TRBV6-5 and TRBJ2-1; D ambiguous. The germline CDR1 and CDR2 sequences are MNHEY and SVGAGI. This CDR3 has 15 residues. Trimming shortened V by 0 bases and J by 1 base, and 7 bases separated the two germline ends. This CDR3 is CASSYSWLSYNEQFF. In nucleotides, the CDR3 is TGTGCCAGCAGTTACTCGTGGTTATCCTACAATGAGCAGTTCTTC.

This clonotype was observed a handful of times. CDR3 DNA sequence: TGTGCCAGCACCGAAGACACCCGGAACACCATATATTTT. It encodes CASTEDTRNTIYF. The chain joins TRBV7-2 to TRBJ1-3, with no clear D. The CDR3 is made up of 13 amino acids. Germline V CDR1 and CDR2: SGHTA, FQGNSA. Trimming cost V 7 bases and J 7 bases, with 14 bases left between them.

To note about this clonotype: A much larger clone differs by one base, so this may be a read error. The rearrangement uses TRBV7-2 and TRBJ2-2; D is unresolved. V was pared by 4 bases and J by 4 bases, with 7 bases between. The CDR3 extends over 13 amino acids. Per the germline V gene, CDR1 is SGHTA and CDR2 is FQGNSA. CDR3 protein: CASSSWVTGELFF. CDR3 coding DNA: TGTGCCAGCAGCTCATGGGTCACCGGGGAGCTGTTTTTT.

This rearrangement joins TRBV7-2 to TRBJ2-2; D call uncertain. The CDR3 is 14 residues long. CDR1 and CDR2 from the germline V gene are SGHTA and FQGNSA. V was pared by 5 bases and J by 6 bases, with 13 bases between. CDR3 residues: CASSQDSFAGELFF. In DNA form, the CDR3 reads TGTGCCAGCAGCCAAGACTCTTTCGCCGGGGAGCTGTTTTTT.

The chain combines TRBV6-4 with TRBJ1-5; TRBD1 matches 9 bases. CDR1 is MRHNA, CDR2 SNTAGT, per germline. V lost 4 bases, J lost 4 bases, and 5 bases stayed unmatched. The CDR3 totals 15 residues. CDR3 loop: CASSGWTGANQPQHF. For the CDR3, the DNA is TGTGCCAGCAGTGGATGGACAGGGGCGAATCAGCCCCAGCATTTT.

The chain has TRBV27 and TRBJ1-5; the match to TRBD1 covers 8 bases. V was pared by 5 bases and J by 3 bases, with 6 bases of the junction left unmatched. The CDR3 consists of 15 residues. CDR1 is MNHEY and CDR2 is SMNVEV in the germline V gene (reference sequence). CDR3 coding DNA: TGTGCCAGCAGTCCGCGGACAGGGACCAATCAGCCCCAGCATTTT. Residues: CASSPRTGTNQPQHF.